Listed below are T cell receptor beta chains from one sample, sequenced in a study of T cells in Graves' hyperthyroidism and ophthalmopathy. MiXCR, applied by TCRdb to the multiplex PCR reads, yields one record per CDR3 protein. The table has about 400,000 distinct CDR3 sequences, around 15% seen once. Sequenced material: blood. The receptors shown here come from a woman aged 25 to 39 with Graves' ophthalmopathy. CDR3s include the opening cysteine and the closing phenylalanine or tryptophan. The D gene is left open where the match is weak. The listing skips clone size in some rows; elsewhere it reads once, few, many or a size class.

V,length,size,J,D,DNA,CDR3
TRBV7-3,12,many,TRBJ1-5,.,TGTGCCAGCATCCAAAAGGGACAGCCCCAGCATTTT,CASIQKGQPQHF
TRBV12-3/TRBV12-4,15,many,TRBJ1-6,.,TGTGCCAGCAGTTTAAGAGGGCTTTCGGGCTCACCCCTCCACTTT,CASSLRGLSGSPLHF
TRBV28,12,many,TRBJ2-1,.,TGCGCCAGCAGCTTGGAATACAATGAGCAGTTCTTC,CASSLEYNEQFF
TRBV12-3/TRBV12-4,15,many,TRBJ1-5,TRBD1,TGTGCCAGCAGTGAGGACAGGGGGCCAAGTCAGCCCCAGCATTTT,CASSEDRGPSQPQHF
TRBV7-9,15,few,TRBJ2-4,.,TGTGCCAGCAGCTTAGTAACAGGGAGGGTAAACATTCAGTACTTC,CASSLVTGRVNIQYF
TRBV7-2,17,few,TRBJ1-1,.,TGTGCCAGCAGCTTAGGCGCCCGACGGGGGGAGAACACTGAAGCTTTCTTT,CASSLGARRGENTEAFF
TRBV3-1,12,many,TRBJ2-7,.,TGTGCCAGCAGCCAAGATCCGGACGAGCAGTACTTC,CASSQDPDEQYF
TRBV12-3/TRBV12-4,13,many,TRBJ2-7,.,TGTGCCAGCAGTTTGAGAGGTACATACGAGCAGTACTTC,CASSLRGTYEQYF
TRBV12-3/TRBV12-4,16,many,TRBJ1-6,TRBD1,TGTGCCAGCAGCGTAACAGGGGGCCTCTATAATTCACCCCTCCACTTT,CASSVTGGLYNSPLHF
TRBV4-1,15,many,TRBJ1-1,TRBD1,TGCGCCAGCAGCCAAGACTGGACAGGGGGGTCTGAAGCTTTCTTT,CASSQDWTGGSEAFF
TRBV29-1,13,few,TRBJ2-7,TRBD1,TGCAGCGCCAGAGGGGGCCTATTCTACGAGCAGTACTTC,CSARGGLFYEQYF
TRBV20-1,13,.,TRBJ2-7,.,TGCAGTGCTAGAGCACAAAACTCCTACGAGCAGTACTTC,CSARAQNSYEQYF
TRBV7-2,17,many,TRBJ2-1,TRBD2,TGTGCCAGCAGCTTAGATAGCGGGCGGGGGGCCAACAATGAGCAGTTCTTC,CASSLDSGRGANNEQFF
TRBV15,18,many,TRBJ2-2,.,TGTGCCACCAGCAATTGGTGGGGGTCCAAACCGCGGCCCGGGGAGCTGTTTTTT,CATSNWWGSKPRPGELFF
TRBV5-1,14,many,TRBJ2-7,.,TGCGCCAGCAGCTTGGCCGGGCAGACCTACGAGCAGTACTTC,CASSLAGQTYEQYF
TRBV2,13,many,TRBJ2-7,.,TGTGCCAGCAGCGTGGACAGTTCCTACGAGCAGTACTTC,CASSVDSSYEQYF
TRBV18,15,many,TRBJ1-1,TRBD1,TGTGCCAGCTCACCAATAGGGACAGGTAACACTGAAGCTTTCTTT,CASSPIGTGNTEAFF
TRBV9,16,many,TRBJ2-7,.,TGTGCCAGCAGCGTAGTAATCGGGGACAACTCCTACGAGCAGTACTTC,CASSVVIGDNSYEQYF
TRBV28,11,many,TRBJ2-1,.,TGTGCCAGCAGATATGTCAATGAGCAGTTCTTC,CASRYVNEQFF
TRBV28,14,many,TRBJ1-2,TRBD1,TGTGCCAGCAACATTAAGGGACAGAGCTATGGCTACACCTTC,CASNIKGQSYGYTF
TRBV2,12,.,TRBJ2-3,.,TGTGCCAGTCGGGACTTCACAGATACGCAGTATTTT,CASRDFTDTQYF
TRBV29-1,13,few,TRBJ1-3,.,TGCAGCGCCGGGAACAGGGCAGGAAACACCATATATTTT,CSAGNRAGNTIYF
TRBV10-3,17,many,TRBJ2-1,TRBD2,TGTGCCATCAGTGAGGCAGCGGGGTGGGGGGGCTACAATGAGCAGTTCTTC,CAISEAAGWGGYNEQFF
TRBV28,15,many,TRBJ1-5,.,TGTGCCAGCAGTACCTTCCTCCGGGGAGGGCAGCCCCAGCATTTT,CASSTFLRGGQPQHF
TRBV6-9,11,few,TRBJ1-4,.,TGTGCCAGCGGACGTTACGAAAAACTGTTTTTT,CASGRYEKLFF
TRBV13,14,many,TRBJ1-2,TRBD1,TGTGCCAGCAGCCCACAGACAGGGAAAAATGGCTACACCTTC,CASSPQTGKNGYTF
TRBV6-1,14,many,TRBJ2-2,TRBD1,TGTGCCAGCTATCACAGGGGGAACACCGGGGAGCTGTTTTTT,CASYHRGNTGELFF
TRBV20-1,14,many,TRBJ1-1,TRBD1,TGCAGTGCTAGAGGTGCAGGGGGGAACACTGAAGCTTTCTTT,CSARGAGGNTEAFF
TRBV5-1,16,few,TRBJ1-1,TRBD1,TGCGCCAGCAGCTTTTCGCCAGGGGGCGTGGGAACTGAAGCTTTCTTT,CASSFSPGGVGTEAFF
TRBV18,14,many,TRBJ1-1,.,TGTGCCAGCTCACTCCGGGAGTACAACACTGAAGCTTTCTTT,CASSLREYNTEAFF
TRBV29-1,13,few,TRBJ2-1,.,TGCAGCGTTGGCCGGGCGGGCCGGGATGAGCAGTTCTTC,CSVGRAGRDEQFF
TRBV2,12,many,TRBJ2-3,.,TGTGCCAGCAGAACTAACACAGATACGCAGTATTTT,CASRTNTDTQYF
TRBV7-8,13,many,TRBJ2-5,.,TGTGCCAGCAGCGGCCCACGCGGTCGGACCCAGTACTTC,CASSGPRGRTQYF
TRBV28,16,.,TRBJ2-7,TRBD1,TGTGCCAGCAGCCGGTGGGGTAGGGGGCCCTTCTACGAGCAGTACTTC,CASSRWGRGPFYEQYF
TRBV7-3,15,.,TRBJ2-3,.,TGTGCCAGCAGCTTGGGGATACGCCAAGCAGATACGCAGTATTTT,CASSLGIRQADTQYF
TRBV15,15,many,TRBJ2-7,TRBD1,TGTGCCACCAGCAGCTCCGGGACAGGGGGCTACGAGCAGTACTTC,CATSSSGTGGYEQYF
TRBV6-4,14,.,TRBJ1-2,.,TGTGCCAGCAGCCCGGAAAGGGCGAACTATGGCTACACCTTC,CASSPERANYGYTF
TRBV3-1,17,.,TRBJ2-1,TRBD2,TGTGCCAGCAGCCAACTCCGACTAGCGGGAGCGTCCAATGAGCAGTTCTTC,CASSQLRLAGASNEQFF
TRBV3-1,15,many,TRBJ1-1,TRBD1,TGTGCCAGCAGCCCCGAGGACAGGGGGGGGACTGAAGCTTTCTTT,CASSPEDRGGTEAFF
TRBV7-2,13,many,TRBJ2-5,.,TGTGCCAGCAGTCTCACAACCCAAGAGACCCAGTACTTC,CASSLTTQETQYF
TRBV12-3/TRBV12-4,13,many,TRBJ2-7,.,TGTGCCAGCCATCCGGGGGAAACCAACGAGCAGTACTTC,CASHPGETNEQYF
TRBV19,14,many,TRBJ1-6,.,TGTGCCAGTGCCGACGACTCCTATAATTCACCCCTCCACTTT,CASADDSYNSPLHF
TRBV7-9,14,few,TRBJ2-7,TRBD2,TGTGCCAGCAGCTCCTCCGGGACTATAGTCGAGCAGTACTTC,CASSSSGTIVEQYF
TRBV19,14,many,TRBJ1-2,TRBD1,TGTGCCAGTAGCGGGTCAACAGGGGCCTATGGCTACACCTTC,CASSGSTGAYGYTF
TRBV12-3/TRBV12-4,14,.,TRBJ2-1,.,TGTGCCAGCAGTTTTGAACTATTATGCAATGAGCAGTTCTTC,CASSFELLCNEQFF
TRBV6-1,14,.,TRBJ2-7,.,TGTGCCAGCAGTACCCCCCGGGGAAAGTACGAGCAGTACTTC,CASSTPRGKYEQYF
TRBV5-1,15,many,TRBJ1-2,.,TGCGCCAGCAGCTTGGTAGGCGGTACTAACTATGGCTACACCTTC,CASSLVGGTNYGYTF
TRBV4-1,16,.,TRBJ2-7,TRBD1,TGCGCCAGCAGCCAAGTCGAGCAGGGGGCTAGGGACGAGCAGTACTTC,CASSQVEQGARDEQYF
TRBV12-5,15,few,TRBJ2-1,.,TGTGCTAGTGGTTTGCACCGCAGCTCCTACAATGAGCAGTTCTTC,CASGLHRSSYNEQFF
TRBV10-1,14,few,TRBJ2-1,TRBD1,TGCGCCTCAAACCAGACAGGGAATTACAATGAGCAGTTCTTC,CASNQTGNYNEQFF
TRBV6-1,14,many,TRBJ2-7,TRBD1,TGTGCCTGCTACTCGGGACAGGGGGCTGAGGAGCAGTACTTC,CACYSGQGAEEQYF
TRBV7-3,19,few,TRBJ2-7,TRBD2,TGTGCCAGCAGCACCGGGACTAGCGGGGGCCCGGAGGGTACCTACGAGCAGTACTTC,CASSTGTSGGPEGTYEQYF
TRBV7-8,15,many,TRBJ1-5,.,TGTGCCAGCACCACCAGCGGTAGAAGCAATCAGCCCCAGCATTTT,CASTTSGRSNQPQHF
TRBV19,16,.,TRBJ2-3,.,TGTGCCAGTAGTATTAGGGCTCCTACTAGCACAGATACGCAGTATTTT,CASSIRAPTSTDTQYF
TRBV4-1,17,few,TRBJ1-3,.,TGCGCCAGCAGCCAAGAAGACCTGAAACAGGGAGGAAACACCATATATTTT,CASSQEDLKQGGNTIYF
TRBV12-3/TRBV12-4,13,many,TRBJ1-4,.,TGTGCCAGCAGTTTAACGTTAGGGGAAAAACTGTTTTTT,CASSLTLGEKLFF
TRBV19,15,.,TRBJ2-2,.,TGTGCCAGTAGTATAGTGGGGGGGAACACCGGGGAGCTGTTTTTT,CASSIVGGNTGELFF
TRBV28,20,many,TRBJ2-1,TRBD2,TGTGCCAGCAGTAGTATTCTCTTCTCCCCTATTAGCGGGGGTAACAATGAGCAGTTCTTC,CASSSILFSPISGGNNEQFF
TRBV5-1,15,many,TRBJ2-5,.,TGCGCCAGCAGCTTGGAGGGACACCTACAAGAGACCCAGTACTTC,CASSLEGHLQETQYF